This T cell receptor (beta chain) is drawn from a study of shared clonotypes between healthy human individuals. Across the whole study: For every donor, three CD4 naive, three CD4 memory, two CD8 naive and one CD8 memory plates were used.

It was about 210 ng DNA, about 30,000 T cell genomes, that sorted-subset replicate PCRs used. Clones were read by immunoSEQ multiplex PCR, and TCRdb kept only the in-frame ones, dropping some. The sample lists about 2.4 million clones, just over 90% seen once, with over 0.12% in the top ten. From germline, CDR1 is SGHAT and CDR2 FQNNGV. CDR3 length: 16 residues. Trimming left V 6 bases short and J 2 bases short, with 17 bases between. This TCR derives from a man aged 18-30 years in good health. V and J are TRBV11-2 and TRBJ2-1; possible D gene TRBD2, 6 bases. The material sequenced was naive CD4+ T cells sorted from blood. The subset is: CD45RA+ positively selected. The CDR3 DNA sequence: TGTGCCAGCAGATCAGTGAGCGGGCTTACCTACAATGAGCAGTTCTTC. It specifies CASRSVSGLTYNEQFF.